These 9 T cell receptor beta chains were all obtained from the same sample, sequenced in a study of blood T cell repertoires in COVID-19. Repertoires were generated with immunoSEQ multiplex PCR, while TCRdb's copy carries only in-frame clones and drops some. The sample lists approximately 120,000 clones, approximately 83% occurring once. What was sequenced was peripheral blood. These receptors were collected from a woman of 80 years or more with acute or convalescent COVID-19.

This chain uses TRBV5-1 with TRBJ2-7; weak D call: TRBD1 (6 bases). The CDR3 is 14 amino acids. Trimming shortened V by 3 bases and J by 2 bases, and 12 bases separated the two germline ends. CDR1 SGHRS and CDR2 YFSETQ come from the germline V gene. The CDR3 sequence: CASSSNTGTYEQYF. Here the CDR3 DNA reads TGCGCCAGCAGCTCCAATACAGGGACCTACGAGCAGTACTTC. The full variable domain, its missing parts supplied by reference TRBV5-1 and TRBJ2-7, is KAGVTQTPRYLIKTRGQQVTLSCSPISGHRSVSWYQQTPGQGLQFLFEYFSETQRNKGNFPGRFSGRQFSNSRSEMNVSTLELGDSALYLCASSSNTGTYEQYFGPGTRLTVT.

The gene calls are TRBV6-5 and TRBJ1-1; D not certain. V gave up 8 bases and J gave up 4 bases, with 14 bases separating them. The CDR3 contains 13 residues. The germline V gene encodes CDR1 MNHEY and CDR2 SVGAGI. The CDR3 loop reads CASPTSRGTEAFF. The CDR3 DNA reads TGTGCCAGCCCCACTTCAAGAGGCACTGAAGCTTTCTTT.

The CDR3 bases are TGTGCCACCTCTACGGGAGGTAGGAGGGAGACCCAGTACTTC. Protein: CATSTGGRRETQYF. This chain uses TRBV18 with TRBJ2-5; 7 bases map to TRBD2. The CDR3 has 14 amino acids. Per germline, CDR1 KGHSH and CDR2 LQKENI. V lost 10 bases and J lost 5; bases outside the gene matches: 13.

The rearrangement joins TRBV10-3 to TRBJ1-5; D perhaps matches TRBD1 (6 bases). CDR1 and CDR2 from the germline V gene are ENHRY and SYGVKD. This CDR3 has 13 amino acids. V shed 2 bases and J shed 6 bases, with 8 bases lying between them. Here the CDR3 reads CAISETGTQPQHF. The CDR3 DNA is TGTGCCATCAGTGAGACAGGGACTCAGCCCCAGCATTTT.

V gene TRBV18 combines with J gene TRBJ1-6; TRBD1 matches 7 bases. This CDR3 has 14 residues. CDR1 and CDR2 (germline): KGHSH, LQKENI. V lost 3 bases to trimming and J lost 10 bases; unmatched junction nucleotides: 6. The CDR3 reads CASSPTGFDSPLHF. Here the CDR3 DNA reads TGTGCCAGCTCACCGACAGGGTTCGACTCACCCCTCCACTTT. The variable domain in full, completed from reference TRBV18 and TRBJ1-6, reads NAGVMQNPRHLVRRRGQEARLRCSPMKGHSHVYWYRQLPEEGLKFMVYLQKENIIDESGMPKERFSAEFPKEGPSILRIQQVVRGDSAAYFCASSPTGFDSPLHFGNGTRLTVT.

Concerning this clone: The missing conserved phenylalanine or tryptophan at the end of this CDR3 makes a read error likely. The V gene is TRBV10-1, the J gene TRBJ1-1, with TRBD1 matching over 7 bases. The V and J ends lost 7 bases and 1 base, in that order; junction bases with no gene match: 3. Germline V CDR1 and CDR2: WNHNN, SYGVQD (reference sequence). This CDR3 has 13 residues. The CDR3, as DNA: TGCGCCAGCAAGAAGGGGGCGAACACTGAAGCTTTCCTT. Its protein is CASKKGANTEAFL.

The rearrangement links TRBV5-4 to TRBJ1-2, with a possible D match to TRBD1 (5 bases). The V gene's germline CDR1 is SGHNT and CDR2 YYREEE (reference sequence). Trimming left V 4 bases short and J 2 bases short, with 9 bases between. The length of the CDR3 is 13 residues. The CDR3 DNA is TGTGCCAGCAGCCCGACAGACAACTATGGCTACACCTTC. Protein product: CASSPTDNYGYTF.

The chain uses TRBV10-3 and TRBJ2-3, with TRBD2 matching over 8 bases. The CDR3 consists of 17 residues. CDR1 ENHRY and CDR2 SYGVKD come from the germline V gene. V shed 5 bases, J shed 1 base, and the junction held 11 bases outside the gene matches. CDR3 sequence reads: CAISYSGVREGTDTQYF. DNA of the CDR3: TGTGCCATCAGTTACTCAGGGGTGCGGGAGGGCACAGATACGCAGTATTTT.

This clone was seen only once. This rearrangement joins TRBV3-1 (or the pseudogene TRBV3-2) to TRBJ1-6; the match to TRBD1 covers 9 bases. The CDR3 runs to 15 residues. The germline CDR1 and CDR2 sequences are LGHDT and YNNKEL (reference sequence). The V and J ends lost 4 bases and 7 bases, in that order; junction bases with no gene match: 5. The chain's CDR3 is CASSPWDRENSPLHF. For the CDR3, the DNA is TGTGCCAGCAGCCCCTGGGACAGGGAGAATTCACCCCTCCACTTT.